Following are 27 T cell receptor beta chains from one sample sequenced in a study of cytomegalovirus exposure and HLA in healthy donors. Vbeta (60) and Jbeta (13) primers were used in the PCR. Only in-frame clones appear in the TCRdb table, and some are missing; sequencing was by immunoSEQ multiplex PCR. Seen here are 210,000 or so clones, approximately 80% observed once, and the top ten hold about 10%. Source material: PBMCs. The receptors come from a woman between 50 and 59 years old in good health and CMV-seropositive.

The chain has TRBV19 and TRBJ1-2, with unresolved D. Germline CDR1 reads LNHDA; CDR2 reads SQIVND (reference sequence). This CDR3 spans 14 amino acids. Between the trimmed V and J ends, which lost 4 bases and 3 bases, there was a span of 12 bases. The CDR3 loop is CASSTGEEDYGYTF. CDR3 nucleotide sequence: TGTGCCAGTAGTACTGGGGAGGAAGACTATGGCTACACCTTC.

The chain recombines TRBV7-2 with TRBJ2-1; D gene uncertain. The germline V gene has CDR1 SGHTA and CDR2 FQGNSA. Trimming pared 1 base from V and 7 bases from J, leaving 14 bases between. This CDR3 comprises 15 residues. The CDR3 DNA sequence: TGTGCCAGCAGCTTAGGAGGCCGGCCATGGAATGAGCAGTTCTTC. It specifies CASSLGGRPWNEQFF.

This rearrangement joins TRBV15 to TRBJ2-2, with 9 bases aligning to TRBD2. The V and J ends lost 5 bases and 7 bases, in that order; junction bases with no gene match: 11. The CDR3 spans 16 residues. CDR1 is LNHNV and CDR2 is YYDKDF in the germline V gene (reference sequence). CDR3 sequence: CATSSYGRGGHGELFF. The CDR3 DNA reads as TGTGCCACCAGCTCCTATGGGCGGGGGGGCCACGGGGAGCTGTTTTTT.

The sample holds a few counts of this clone. In DNA, the CDR3 is TGTGCCAGCAGCCCCCAGGGGAGCTCCTACAATGAGCAGTTCTTC. Amino acid sequence: CASSPQGSSYNEQFF. The chain employs TRBV7-9 and TRBJ2-1, with D perhaps matching TRBD1 (6 bases). Germline lookup yields CDR1 SEHNR and CDR2 FQNEAQ (reference sequence). The V end lost 5 bases, the J end lost 0 bases, and 11 bases lay between the germline ends. The CDR3 has 15 amino acids.

The V call is TRBV7-2, the J call TRBJ1-2, with D possibly matching TRBD1 (5 bases). Trimming removed 2 bases from V and 8 bases from J, with 15 bases in between. CDR1 and CDR2 from the germline V gene are SGHTA and FQGNSA. The CDR3 extends over 14 amino acids. The CDR3 loop reads CASSLTRAVRGYTF. DNA for the CDR3: TGTGCCAGCAGCTTAACCAGGGCCGTCCGGGGCTACACCTTC.

CDR3 sequence reads: CASRLTGQAQYF. CDR3 DNA: TGTGCCAGCAGACTGACAGGACAGGCGCAGTATTTT. The chain joins TRBV28 to TRBJ2-3, with 7 bases that match TRBD1. The CDR3 loop spans 12 amino acids. Trimming took 6 bases from V and 10 from J; bases not matched to a gene: 7. In germline, CDR1 is MDHEN, CDR2 SYDVKM.

The rearrangement links TRBV9 to TRBJ1-1; D unclear. Germline CDR1 SGDLS, CDR2 YYNGEE. This CDR3 region has 13 residues. Deletions cut 2 bases from V and 4 bases from J, with 9 bases between. The CDR3 DNA reads TGTGCCAGCAGCGTCTCTGGAGGCACTGAAGCTTTCTTT. It encodes CASSVSGGTEAFF.

The chain is built from TRBV5-6 and TRBJ2-7, with 9 bases aligning to TRBD1. V was clipped by 4 bases and J by 4 bases; unmatched bases: 9. In germline, CDR1 is SGHDT, CDR2 YYEEEE. The CDR3 runs 15 residues. CDR3 amino acids: CASSPGGTGPYEQYF. The DNA of the CDR3 is TGTGCCAGCAGCCCCGGGGGGACAGGGCCTTACGAGCAGTACTTC.

The V gene is TRBV18, the J gene TRBJ1-3, with TRBD1 matching over 10 bases. From germline, CDR1 is KGHSH and CDR2 LQKENI. This CDR3 comprises 17 residues. The V and J ends lost 2 bases and 3 bases, in that order; junction bases with no gene match: 7. CDR3 DNA: TGTGCCAGCTCACCAAATGGACAGGGGGTCGGTGGAAACACCATATATTTT. This sequence encodes CASSPNGQGVGGNTIYF.

V usage is TRBV4-1 and J usage is TRBJ2-5, with 9 bases aligning to TRBD2. V lost 1 base to trimming and J lost 1 base; unmatched junction nucleotides: 1. CDR1 MGHRA and CDR2 YSYEKL come from the germline V gene. The CDR3 spans 15 residues. This CDR3 is CASSQVSGSQETQYF. Written as DNA, the CDR3 is TGCGCCAGCAGCCAAGTTAGCGGGAGCCAAGAGACCCAGTACTTC.

This clone was detected only once. The CDR3 sequence is CAWRMGQNYGYTF. The CDR3 coding sequence is TGTGCCTGGAGGATGGGACAGAACTATGGCTACACCTTC. The V call is TRBV30, the J call TRBJ1-2; 7 nucleotides agree with TRBD1. The V gene's germline CDR1 is GTSNPN and CDR2 SVGIG (reference sequence). The CDR3 contains 13 residues. After removal of 3 bases from V and 2 bases from J, the junction contained 3 bases not matched to a gene.

The chain recombines TRBV6-5 with TRBJ2-3; 14 bases align to TRBD2. The germline CDR1 and CDR2 sequences are MNHEY and SVGAGI. J gave up 2 bases and V 4 bases, and 2 bases lay outside the gene matches. The CDR3 is made up of 16 amino acids. This chain's CDR3 is CASSWGLAGDTDTQYF. The CDR3 region has the DNA TGTGCCAGCAGTTGGGGACTAGCGGGGGACACAGATACGCAGTATTTT.

The V gene is TRBV6-5, the J gene TRBJ2-7; D possibly corresponds to TRBD1 (6 bases). The germline V gene has CDR1 MNHEY and CDR2 SVGAGI. The V and J ends lost 0 bases and 4 bases respectively, with 13 bases between them. This CDR3 contains 15 residues. The CDR3 sequence is CASSYSGQGQYEQYF. Here the CDR3 DNA reads TGTGCCAGCAGTTACTCGGGGCAGGGGCAATACGAGCAGTACTTC.

Only a few counts were recorded for this clone. The chain employs TRBV19 and TRBJ2-3; D unresolved. Germline CDR1 reads LNHDA; CDR2 reads SQIVND (reference sequence). This CDR3 comprises 16 residues. The V gene lost 3 bases and the J gene lost 4 bases, with 17 bases spanning the gap. As DNA, the CDR3 is TGTGCCAGTAGTATTTTTGTGGGCCCCCCTGCAGATACGCAGTATTTT. It translates to CASSIFVGPPADTQYF.

As regards this clone: Likely a read error: the CDR3 ends without its conserved phenylalanine or tryptophan. The DNA is omitted, as the CDR3 cannot be located on it reliably, and the CDR3 follows TCRdb's listing. CDR3 region: CASSRHRP. The chain uses TRBV4-1 and TRBJ1-1; TRBD1, the D gene given by the table, was not confirmed from the DNA. The CDR3 contains 8 residues when both ends are counted. CDR1 and CDR2 (germline): MGHRA, YSYEKL.

The chain links TRBV27 to TRBJ2-7; the match to TRBD2 covers 15 bases. Looked up from germline, CDR1 is MNHEY and CDR2 is SMNVEV (reference sequence). There are 19 residues in the CDR3. J gave up 0 bases and V 1 base, and 7 bases lay outside the gene matches. CDR3 amino acids: CASSLFIGLAGGPSYEQYF. The DNA for the CDR3 is TGTGCCAGCAGTTTATTTATCGGACTAGCGGGGGGGCCCTCCTACGAGCAGTACTTC.

Only one count was recorded for this clone. Other DNA sequences in the sample encode the same CDR3. The CDR3 DNA sequence: TGTGCCTGGAGTGTTCAGGGAAACACTGAAGCTTTCTTT. Translation: CAWSVQGNTEAFF. This chain links TRBV30 with TRBJ1-1, with D possibly TRBD1 on 5 matching bases. Germline CDR1 is GTSNPN and CDR2 is SVGIG (reference sequence). The V end lost 0 bases, the J end lost 2 bases, and 7 bases lay between the germline ends. The CDR3 has 13 residues.

Comment on this clone: Distinct nucleotide sequences in the sample also encode this CDR3. The J gene is TRBJ2-2, the V gene TRBV9; 8 nucleotides agree with TRBD2. Looked up from germline, CDR1 is SGDLS and CDR2 is YYNGEE. The CDR3 has 15 residues. The junction had 2 bases not matched to a gene; V was cut back by 0 bases and J by 4 bases. This CDR3 reads CASSVVAGGTGELFF. The CDR3 bases are TGTGCCAGCAGCGTAGTGGCGGGAGGCACCGGGGAGCTGTTTTTT.

CDR3: CASSYSTGHNQPQHF. CDR3 coding DNA: TGTGCCAGCAGTTACTCGACAGGACACAATCAGCCCCAGCATTTT. V usage is TRBV6-5 and J usage is TRBJ1-5, with D tentatively TRBD1 (6 bases). CDR1 is MNHEY and CDR2 is SVGAGI in the germline V gene. V was cut by 0 bases and J by 3 bases, with 9 bases left in between. The CDR3 runs 15 residues.

The gene calls are TRBV7-2 and TRBJ2-2, with a weak D call TRBD1 (6 bases). V lost 5 bases and J 1 base, leaving 8 bases between the germline ends. The CDR3 length is 14 residues. The germline V gene encodes CDR1 SGHTA and CDR2 FQGNSA. The CDR3 bases are TGTGCCAGCAGCCCGGGACAGAACACCGGGGAGCTGTTTTTT. It encodes CASSPGQNTGELFF.

The V and J genes are TRBV18 and TRBJ1-6; D gene ambiguous. Germline CDR1 is KGHSH and CDR2 is LQKENI. CDR3 size: 13 residues. Trimming shortened V by 6 bases and J by 7 bases, and 10 bases separated the two germline ends. DNA of the CDR3: TGTGCCAGCTCCCTATTGATAAATTCACCCCTCCACTTT. Translation gives CASSLLINSPLHF.

This chain links TRBV2 with TRBJ1-2, with 7 positions matching TRBD1. The V gene end was trimmed by 8 bases and the J gene end by 7 bases; junction bases not matched to a gene: 13. The length of the CDR3 is 14 residues. Looked up from germline, CDR1 is SNHLY and CDR2 is FYNNEI. The CDR3 is CASGSYSGGGGYTF. CDR3 sequence (DNA): TGTGCCAGCGGATCATATTCAGGGGGTGGTGGCTACACCTTC.

The rearrangement joins TRBV5-1 to TRBJ1-2; 9 nucleotides match TRBD1. CDR3 length: 15 amino acids. Germline lookup yields CDR1 SGHRS and CDR2 YFSETQ. J gave up 4 bases and V 0 bases, and 4 bases lay outside the gene matches. CDR3 coding DNA: TGCGCCAGCAGCTTGGGGGGACAGGGTGCCTATGGCTACACCTTC. It is translated as CASSLGGQGAYGYTF.

In nucleotides, the CDR3 is TGTGCCACCAGATCGACAGGGGACACTGAAGCTTTCTTT. This translates into CATRSTGDTEAFF. This chain connects TRBV6-5 to TRBJ1-1; 8 bases map to TRBD1. Per the germline V gene, CDR1 is MNHEY and CDR2 is SVGAGI. This CDR3 is 13 amino acids long. V lost 10 bases and J lost 3; bases outside the gene matches: 7.

This clone occurred many times. The chain joins TRBV4-1 to TRBJ2-2, with D perhaps matching TRBD2 (6 bases). Trimming took 1 base from V and 4 from J, leaving 7 bases between them. Germline V gives CDR1 MGHRA, CDR2 YSYEKL. The CDR3 contains 14 residues. The CDR3 spells CASSQVGGTGELFF. CDR3 sequence (DNA): TGCGCCAGCAGCCAAGTCGGGGGCACCGGGGAGCTGTTTTTT.

The chain has TRBV4-2 and TRBJ1-2; TRBD1 agrees at 7 bases. CDR1 and CDR2 from the germline V gene are LGHNA and YNFKEQ. This CDR3 has 14 amino acids. V shed 1 base, J shed 4 bases, and the junction held 3 bases outside the gene matches. The DNA for the CDR3 is TGTGCCAGCAGCCAAGGACAGGGAGGCTATGGCTACACCTTC. This gives the protein CASSQGQGGYGYTF.

The chain carries TRBV28 and TRBJ1-5; D possibly corresponds to TRBD1 (6 bases). Per the germline V gene, CDR1 is MDHEN and CDR2 is SYDVKM. CDR3 length: 15 amino acids. Trimming took 6 bases from V and 6 from J, leaving 18 bases between them. CDR3 in amino acids: CASRQTPGHSQPQHF. In nucleotides, the CDR3 is TGTGCCAGCAGACAAACACCGGGACACAGTCAGCCCCAGCATTTT.